This T cell receptor (beta chain) was sequenced for a study of blood T cell repertoires in COVID-19 (dated by TCRdb to 2018 to 2021). Looking at the study overall: Collaborator samples came from the United States, Italy and Spain and covered acute and convalescent phases of COVID-19. The samples were drawn from two sources: the first 160 participants of the ongoing ImmuneRACE study, and 950 to 1,500 subjects contributed by 6 global collaborators. The dataset comprised deeply sampled blood TCRbeta repertoires from subjects exposed to, actively infected with, or recovered from COVID-19. The prospective study material was composed of cDNA or gDNA derived from T cells, B-cell-depleted T cells, or PBMCs. A de-identified subject ID, COVID-19 status, age in years and sex were almost always included in the sample metadata. The repertoires were released in a freely available public database intended as a resource for research on the immune response to SARS-CoV-2. Where available, HLA class I and class II types were taken from metadata supplied by the sample provider and were not determined by assay-based typing. Study-wide findings and limitations: Clinical and demographic metadata were provided uncurated, with the amount varying by source and participant.

Trimming removed 3 bases from V and 5 bases from J; the gene matches leave 16 bases unexplained. The CDR3 sequence holds 18 residues, the cysteine and phenylalanine included. The DNA shown is the 54-base CDR3, in frame from base 1. Sequences SGHVS (CDR1) and FNYEAQ (CDR2) are obtained from the germline V gene. On this clone: Its antigen remains undetermined. Base qualities are not provided; no much larger clone lies one nucleotide away.

Participants in the prospective study were enrolled through a virtual design, were aged about 18 to 90 years, and lived in roughly 24 United States geographic areas. In the prospective study, participants were assigned to cohorts based on the clinical history participants reported in a screening survey and a study questionnaire. Exposed participants had been in contact with someone with a PCR-confirmed or clinician-diagnosed COVID-19 case within 2 weeks of study entry. In the prospective study, mobile phlebotomists collected whole blood, serum and a nasopharyngeal or oropharyngeal swab from each participant. Over a roughly 2-month period, participants in the prospective study had the option of providing additional blood draws and questionnaires. Before DNA extraction, prospective study blood samples were shipped either frozen or at room temperature. TCRbeta CDR3 regions were amplified from genomic DNA by means of the immunoSEQ Assay, a bias-controlled multiplex PCR. From the authors' description of their analysis: Nucleated cell counts per sample were estimated from amplification of reference gene primers within the assay. To quantify the absolute abundance of each unique TCRbeta CDR3 rearrangement, sequence reads were collapsed and filtered. Productive Simpson clonality was computed per sample as the square root of Simpson's diversity index over productive rearrangements. As stored in TCRdb, this immuneACCESS dataset retains in-frame rearrangements with V and J assigned. A fraction of the clones does not appear; measured against another copy, unresolved V genes explain less than half of the discrepancy, and the remainder lacks a known reason. V and J calls and clone size are copied from that table; D and trimming were computed from the DNA. In all, the sample holds fewer than 350,000 clones, and around 85% of those were seen once. Under 2% of the sample rests with the top ten.

This receptor was identified in a young woman who had been exposed to COVID-19. This chain is built from TRBV7-6 and TRBJ2-3; 8 bases in between match TRBD1. The specimen was PBMCs or T cells enriched from blood (not recorded which). The bases read TGTGCCAGCAGCTTCGGAGGGACAGGACACTCTTTTCAAGATACGCAGTATTTT. Its translation reads: CASSFGGTGHSFQDTQYF.